This T cell receptor beta chain was documented in a study of Ad26.COV2.S vaccination and SARS-CoV-2 variants. Study summary: A COV1001 Ad26.COV2.S trial-arm participant provided the sample.

General study findings and limits: Researchers cautioned that TCR breadth and depth analyses may have underestimated total T cell responses. Vaccinees showed greater spike-specific TCR breadth than placebo recipients.

Trimming shortened V by 8 bases and J by 2 bases, and 21 bases separated the two germline ends. CDR1 and CDR2 (germline): SGHAT, FQNNGV. The CDR3 runs to 17 residues. Only in-frame clones appear in the TCRdb table, and some are missing; sequencing was by immunoSEQ multiplex PCR. The table lists around 300,000 clones, around 89% of them singletons. The treatment was: around 19 received Ad26.COV2.S at low or high dose, single or two shots; 5 received placebo; per-sample allocation not given. Sample collection was performed on day 63 after the first vaccine or placebo injection. The vaccine delivered Wuhan-strain SARS-CoV-2 spike through an Ad26 vector. As concerns this clone: Its antigen remains unidentified.

The TCR comes from a person aged 18-65 years who received the Ad26.COV2.S COVID-19 vaccine or a placebo. This chain links TRBV11-2 with TRBJ2-2, with D unresolved. The sequencing used peripheral blood, collected in a trial of Ad26.COV2.S vaccine versus placebo. CDR3 protein: CASGVTGLKRNTGELFF. CDR3 sequence (DNA): TGTGCCAGCGGGGTAACCGGGCTAAAGAGAAACACCGGGGAGCTGTTTTTT.